The 8 T cell receptor beta chains given below trace back to one sample, sequenced in a study of CXCR3-negative and CXCR3-positive naive CD8 T cells. Through 5' RACE with UMI labels, the TRB cDNA libraries were prepared. Using the 5' RACE reads, TCRdb records one entry per CDR3 protein without DNA. Found here are approximately 49,000 distinct CDR3 sequences; the top ten clones hold 15%. The sequenced sample consisted of memory CD8+ T cells from blood. The receptors derive from a human donor in good health. Some clones in this sample may be carry-over from other donors' samples.

This sequence joins TRBV6-2 or TRBV6-3 and TRBJ2-2; TCRdb returns TRBD1, unconfirmable since there is no DNA. Germline CDR1 and CDR2: MNHEY and SVGEGT. This CDR3 contains 15 residues. The CDR3 is CARLPGDRRTGELFF.

The chain is built from TRBV12-3 or TRBV12-4 and TRBJ2-4; TCRdb's assignment of TRBD2 cannot be checked, as there is no DNA. This CDR3 comprises 15 residues. Here the CDR3 reads CASSLAGRAKNIQYF.

V is TRBV29-1 and J is TRBJ1-2. The CDR3 runs 14 residues. Germline V gives CDR1 SQVTM, CDR2 ANQGSEA. CDR3 amino acids: CSVEDLHGNYGYTF.

The rearrangement links TRBV24-1 to TRBJ2-1; the TRBD1 assignment by TCRdb is unverifiable without DNA. CDR3 length: 13 residues. CDR1 KGHDR and CDR2 SFDVKD come from the germline V gene. The CDR3 loop is CATSDVDSQEQFF.

This chain joins TRBV7-2 and TRBJ2-7; TCRdb indicates TRBD1, and absent DNA this call remains unverified. This CDR3 comprises 15 residues. CDR1 and CDR2 from the germline V gene are SGHTA and FQGNSA. CDR3 loop: CASSLPQPAGYEQYF.

V usage is TRBV7-9 and J usage is TRBJ1-1; TCRdb names TRBD1, which stays unverified in the absence of DNA. CDR1 is SEHNR, CDR2 FQNEAQ, per germline (reference sequence). The CDR3 runs to 14 residues. The CDR3 region is CASSLVPLGTEAFF.

The V and J genes are TRBV7-8 and TRBJ2-1; TCRdb lists TRBD2, though no DNA is available to test this call. This CDR3 region has 17 residues. CDR1 is SGHVS and CDR2 is FQNEAQ in the germline V gene. CDR3 sequence: CASSLADSGSIYNEQFF. The full variable domain, rest sourced from reference TRBV7-8 and TRBJ2-1, is GAGVSQSPRYKVAKRGQDVALRCDPISGHVSLFWYQQALGQGPEFLTYFQNEAQLDKSGLPSDRFFAERPEGSVSTLKIQRTQQEDSAVYLCASSLADSGSIYNEQFFGPGTRLTVL.

The chain links TRBV15 to TRBJ2-1; TCRdb picks TRBD2, but there is no DNA to check that call. CDR1 and CDR2 (germline): LNHNV, YYDKDF (reference sequence). The CDR3 runs 15 residues. CDR3: CATSRVAGGPVEQFF.